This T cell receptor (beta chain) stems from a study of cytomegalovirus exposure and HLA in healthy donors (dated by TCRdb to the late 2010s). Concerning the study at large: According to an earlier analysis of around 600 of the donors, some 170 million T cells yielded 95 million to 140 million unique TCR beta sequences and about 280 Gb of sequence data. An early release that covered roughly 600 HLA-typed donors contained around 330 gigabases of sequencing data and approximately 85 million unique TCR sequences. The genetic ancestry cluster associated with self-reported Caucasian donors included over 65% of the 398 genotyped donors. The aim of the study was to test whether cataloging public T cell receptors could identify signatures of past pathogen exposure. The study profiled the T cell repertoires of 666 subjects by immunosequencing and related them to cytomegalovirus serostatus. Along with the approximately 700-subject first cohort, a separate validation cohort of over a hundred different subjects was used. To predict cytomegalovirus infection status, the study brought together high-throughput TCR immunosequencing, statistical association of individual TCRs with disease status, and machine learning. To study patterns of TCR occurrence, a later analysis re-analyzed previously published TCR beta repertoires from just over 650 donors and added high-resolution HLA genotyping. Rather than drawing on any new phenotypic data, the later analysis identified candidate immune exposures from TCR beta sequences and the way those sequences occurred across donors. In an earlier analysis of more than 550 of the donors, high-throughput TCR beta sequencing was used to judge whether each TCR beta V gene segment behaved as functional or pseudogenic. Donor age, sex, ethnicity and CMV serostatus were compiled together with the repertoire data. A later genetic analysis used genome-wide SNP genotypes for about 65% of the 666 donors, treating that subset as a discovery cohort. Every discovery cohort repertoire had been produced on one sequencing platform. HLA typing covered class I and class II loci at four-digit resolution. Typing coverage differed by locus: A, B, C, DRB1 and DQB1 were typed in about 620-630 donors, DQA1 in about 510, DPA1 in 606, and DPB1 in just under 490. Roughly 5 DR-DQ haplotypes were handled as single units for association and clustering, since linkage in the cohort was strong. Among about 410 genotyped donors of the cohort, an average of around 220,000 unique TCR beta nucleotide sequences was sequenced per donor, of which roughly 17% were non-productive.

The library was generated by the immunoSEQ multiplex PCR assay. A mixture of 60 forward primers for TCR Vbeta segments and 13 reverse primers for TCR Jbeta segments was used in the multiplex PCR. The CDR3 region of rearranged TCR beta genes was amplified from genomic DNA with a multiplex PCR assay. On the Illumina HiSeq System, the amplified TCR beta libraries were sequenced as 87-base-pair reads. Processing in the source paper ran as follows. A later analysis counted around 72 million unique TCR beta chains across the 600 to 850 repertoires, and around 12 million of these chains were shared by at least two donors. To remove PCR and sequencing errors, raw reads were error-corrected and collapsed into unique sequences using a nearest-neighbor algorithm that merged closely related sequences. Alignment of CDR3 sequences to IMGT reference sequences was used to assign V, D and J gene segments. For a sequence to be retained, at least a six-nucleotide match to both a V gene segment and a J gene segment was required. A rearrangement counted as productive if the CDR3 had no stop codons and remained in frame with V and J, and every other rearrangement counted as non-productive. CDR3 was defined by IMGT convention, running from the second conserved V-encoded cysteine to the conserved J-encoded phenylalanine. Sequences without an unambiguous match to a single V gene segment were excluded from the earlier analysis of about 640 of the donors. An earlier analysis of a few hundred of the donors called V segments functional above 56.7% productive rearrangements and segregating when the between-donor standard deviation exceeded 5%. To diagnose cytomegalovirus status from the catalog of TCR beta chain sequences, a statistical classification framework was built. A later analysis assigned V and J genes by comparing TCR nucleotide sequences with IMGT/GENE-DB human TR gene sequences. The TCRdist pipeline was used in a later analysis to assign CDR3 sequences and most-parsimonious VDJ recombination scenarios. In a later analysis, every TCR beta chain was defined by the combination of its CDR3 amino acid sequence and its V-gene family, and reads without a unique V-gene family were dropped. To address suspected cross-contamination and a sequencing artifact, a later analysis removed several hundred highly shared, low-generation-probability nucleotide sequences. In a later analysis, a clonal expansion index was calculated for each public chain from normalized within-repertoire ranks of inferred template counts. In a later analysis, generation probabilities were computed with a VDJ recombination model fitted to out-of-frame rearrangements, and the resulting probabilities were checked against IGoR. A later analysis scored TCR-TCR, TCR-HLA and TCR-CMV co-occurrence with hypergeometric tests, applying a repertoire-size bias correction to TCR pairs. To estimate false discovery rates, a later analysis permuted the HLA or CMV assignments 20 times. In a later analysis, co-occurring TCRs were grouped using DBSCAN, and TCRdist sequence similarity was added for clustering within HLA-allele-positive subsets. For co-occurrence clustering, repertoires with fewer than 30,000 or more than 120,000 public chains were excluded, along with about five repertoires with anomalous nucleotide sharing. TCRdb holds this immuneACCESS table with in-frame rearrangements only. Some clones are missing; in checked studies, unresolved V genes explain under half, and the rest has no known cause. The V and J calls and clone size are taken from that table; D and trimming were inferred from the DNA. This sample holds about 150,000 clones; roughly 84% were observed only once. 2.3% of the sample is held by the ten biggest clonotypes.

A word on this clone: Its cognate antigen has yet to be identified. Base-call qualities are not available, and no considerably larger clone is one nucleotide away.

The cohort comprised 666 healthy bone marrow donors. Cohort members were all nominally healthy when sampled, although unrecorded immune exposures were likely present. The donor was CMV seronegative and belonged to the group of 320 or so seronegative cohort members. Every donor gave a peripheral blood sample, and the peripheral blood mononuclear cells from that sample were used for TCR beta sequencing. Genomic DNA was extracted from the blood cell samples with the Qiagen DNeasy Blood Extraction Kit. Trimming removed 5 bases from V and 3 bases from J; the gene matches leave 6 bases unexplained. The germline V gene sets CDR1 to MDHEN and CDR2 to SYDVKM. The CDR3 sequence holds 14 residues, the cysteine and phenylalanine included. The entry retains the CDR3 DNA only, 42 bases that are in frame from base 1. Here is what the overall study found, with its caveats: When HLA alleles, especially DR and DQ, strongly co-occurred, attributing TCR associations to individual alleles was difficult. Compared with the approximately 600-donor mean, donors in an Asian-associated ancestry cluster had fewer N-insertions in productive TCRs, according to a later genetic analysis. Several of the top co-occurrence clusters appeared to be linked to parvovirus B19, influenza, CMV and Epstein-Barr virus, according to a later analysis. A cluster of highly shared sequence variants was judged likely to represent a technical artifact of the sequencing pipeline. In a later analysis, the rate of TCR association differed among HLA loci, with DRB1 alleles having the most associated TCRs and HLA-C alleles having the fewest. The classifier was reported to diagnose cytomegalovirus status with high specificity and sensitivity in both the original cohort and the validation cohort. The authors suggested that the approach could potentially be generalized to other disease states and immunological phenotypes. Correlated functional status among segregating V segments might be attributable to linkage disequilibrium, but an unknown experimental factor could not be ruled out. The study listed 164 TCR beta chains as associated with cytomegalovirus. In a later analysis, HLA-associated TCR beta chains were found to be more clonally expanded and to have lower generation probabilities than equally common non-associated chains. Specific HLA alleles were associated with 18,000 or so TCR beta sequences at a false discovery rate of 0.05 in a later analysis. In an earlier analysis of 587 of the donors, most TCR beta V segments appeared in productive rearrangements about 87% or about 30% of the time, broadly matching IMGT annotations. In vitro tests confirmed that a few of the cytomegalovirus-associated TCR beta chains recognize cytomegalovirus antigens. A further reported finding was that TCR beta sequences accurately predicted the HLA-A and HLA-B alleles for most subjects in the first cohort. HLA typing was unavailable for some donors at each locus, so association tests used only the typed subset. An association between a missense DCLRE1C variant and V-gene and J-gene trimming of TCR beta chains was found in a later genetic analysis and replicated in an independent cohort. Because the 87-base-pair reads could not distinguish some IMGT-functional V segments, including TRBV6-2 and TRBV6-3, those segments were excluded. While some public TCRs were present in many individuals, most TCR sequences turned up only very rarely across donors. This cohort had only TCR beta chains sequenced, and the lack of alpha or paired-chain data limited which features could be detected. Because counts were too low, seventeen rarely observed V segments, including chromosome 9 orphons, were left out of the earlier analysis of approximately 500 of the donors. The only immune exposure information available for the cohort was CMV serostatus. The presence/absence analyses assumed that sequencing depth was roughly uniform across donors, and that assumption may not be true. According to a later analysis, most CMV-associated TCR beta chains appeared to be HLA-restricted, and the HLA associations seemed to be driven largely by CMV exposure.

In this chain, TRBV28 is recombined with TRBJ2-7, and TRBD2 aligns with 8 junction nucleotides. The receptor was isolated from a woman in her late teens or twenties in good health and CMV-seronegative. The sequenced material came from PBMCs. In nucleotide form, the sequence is TGTGCCAGCAGTCTTAGCGGGATACGCTACGAGCAGTACTTC. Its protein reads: CASSLSGIRYEQYF. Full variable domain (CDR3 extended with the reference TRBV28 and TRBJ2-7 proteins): DVKVTQSSRYLVKRTGEKVFLECVQDMDHENMFWYRQDPGLGLRLIYFSYDVKMKEKGDIPEGYSVSREKKERFSLILESASTNQTSMYLCASSLSGIRYEQYFGPGTRLTVT.